This is a list of T cell receptor beta chains from one sample in a study of monozygotic twins with inflammatory bowel disease. From the 5' RACE reads, TCRdb lists one entry per CDR3 protein and no DNA. Recorded for this sample: about 160,000 distinct CDR3 sequences. The sequencing sample was made of blood. All receptors derive from a human donor with ulcerative colitis or Crohn's disease, or a healthy co-twin of an affected twin (not recorded which). Each CDR3 is given with its conserved first and last residue. Expanded clones are given a class, and other clones once, few, many or no size at all.

j_call v_call clone_size cdr3_aa
TRBJ2-1 TRBV7-2 NA CASSSNTGLAGGQFF
TRBJ2-3 TRBV6-5 NA CASSLNRGDTQYF
TRBJ2-7 TRBV7-3 NA CASSETSGGEQYF
TRBJ2-3 TRBV29-1 NA CSTSDRHTQYF
TRBJ2-3 TRBV20-1 NA CSARPHSTDTQYF
TRBJ2-1 TRBV12-3/TRBV12-4 NA CASSPLADSYNEQFF
TRBJ1-1 TRBV5-1 NA CASSSSEWGRAFF
TRBJ1-3 TRBV6-1 NA CASSPLLLSGNTIYF
TRBJ2-4 TRBV23-1 NA CASSHSRQGKNIQYF
TRBJ1-1 TRBV5-1 NA CASSPEAPLPEAFF
TRBJ1-4 TRBV7-9 NA CASTRPGQGKEKLFF
TRBJ2-3 TRBV5-4 NA CASSSLGAGGEDTQYF
TRBJ1-5 TRBV24-1 NA CAAQGAGQPQHF
TRBJ1-5 TRBV19 NA CASSIQAGGLGQPQHF
TRBJ2-1 TRBV7-7 NA CASSLASFDNEQFF
TRBJ2-2 TRBV5-1 NA CASNFAGGLNTGELFF
TRBJ2-1 TRBV3-1 NA CASSQGYQGPYF
TRBJ2-2 TRBV5-1 NA CASSLYPGGNTGELFF
TRBJ1-2 TRBV3-1 NA CASSQAHGSDYGYTF
TRBJ2-7 TRBV4-1 NA CASSQEGVRGVPYEQYF
TRBJ1-2 TRBV10-3 NA CAISSRDRGPREGYTF
TRBJ2-7 TRBV28 NA CASSLLAWGGVSYEQYF
TRBJ2-7 TRBV2 NA CASSEDPAGTYEQYF
TRBJ1-1 TRBV5-1 NA CASSLAIGAGTEAFF
TRBJ2-7 TRBV5-1 NA CASSFTDLGYEQYF
TRBJ1-5 TRBV12-3/TRBV12-4 NA CASSLAGTGGLQPQHF
TRBJ2-1 TRBV6-2/TRBV6-3 NA CASSMGGLSYNEQFF
TRBJ1-5 TRBV24-1 NA CATSDPGTAGNQPQHF
TRBJ2-3 TRBV7-2 NA CASSLSRGRSDTQYF
TRBJ2-1 TRBV20-1 NA CSAYPLAGENLEQFF
TRBJ1-2 TRBV28 NA CASSSTPDGNYGYTF
TRBJ1-2 TRBV5-1 NA CASSLPGQGAGYTF
TRBJ2-7 TRBV11-2 NA CASSSVLGQYF
TRBJ1-2 TRBV3-1 NA CASSHPPTTKQGAVGYTF
TRBJ2-1 TRBV27 NA CASSFGRNEQFF
TRBJ2-7 TRBV28 NA CASSTVGGQDREQYF
TRBJ2-1 TRBV12-3/TRBV12-4 NA CASSHPGGDGGRTPYNEQFF
TRBJ2-6 TRBV4-1 NA CASSQIFGRLLTF
TRBJ2-1 TRBV12-3/TRBV12-4 NA CASSLWAGGTYNEQFF
TRBJ2-1 TRBV12-3/TRBV12-4 NA CASSWSGMRYNEQFF
TRBJ2-2 TRBV4-1 NA CASSQVGQAFGDLFF
TRBJ1-2 TRBV5-8 NA CASSSQQVLNYGYTF
TRBJ1-3 TRBV11-3 NA CASSLSSYDSGNTIYF
TRBJ2-2 TRBV4-2 NA CASSQTGTENTGELFF
TRBJ1-6 TRBV6-5 NA CASSYSSGNKSPLHF
TRBJ2-1 TRBV12-3/TRBV12-4 NA CASSLGRAGIQYEQFF
TRBJ2-1 TRBV28 NA CASSPRLAGVRDEQFF
TRBJ1-4 TRBV2 medium-sized CASSGGWGEKLFF
TRBJ2-7 TRBV4-1 NA CASSPPGTGVSEQYF
TRBJ2-2 TRBV7-8 NA CASSLTIRGELFF